One sample yielded the 31 T cell receptor beta chains listed below, sequenced in a study of brain T cells in children with intractable seizures. The data were produced by immunoSEQ multiplex PCR, yet TCRdb's version contains in-frame clones alone and is incomplete. The table has roughly 80,000 clones, about 90% seen once; the top ten hold roughly 24%. The starting material was peripheral blood, obtained at surgery. These receptor sequences come from a girl under 10 years old with Rasmussen encephalitis and intractable seizures.

The V call is TRBV6-5, the J call TRBJ2-7; D perhaps matches TRBD1 (5 bases). Germline V CDR1 and CDR2: MNHEY, SVGAGI. The length of the CDR3 is 12 residues. The germline V and J ends were trimmed by 6 bases and 3 bases, with 9 bases remaining between them. In DNA, the CDR3 is TGTGCCAGCAGGGGGCCCAGCTACGAGCAGTACTTC. It encodes CASRGPSYEQYF.

The chain links TRBV5-4 to TRBJ1-3; weak D call: TRBD1 (5 bases). CDR3 length equals 15 residues. V was pared by 4 bases and J by 0 bases, with 11 bases between. Germline V CDR1 and CDR2: SGHNT, YYREEE (reference sequence). This CDR3 reads CASSPGRHSGNTIYF. The CDR3 nucleotides are TGTGCCAGCAGCCCGGGACGGCACTCTGGAAACACCATATATTTT.

Points on this clone: A much larger clonotype is one base distant, so this may be a read error. This sequence joins TRBV20-1 and TRBJ1-1; D not certain. This CDR3 has 11 amino acids. V dropped 2 bases and J dropped 0 bases, with 1 base sitting between them. Germline loops: CDR1 DFQATT, CDR2 SNEGSKA (reference sequence). The CDR3 loop reads CSARMNTEAFF. CDR3 DNA: TGCAGTGCTAGAATGAACACTGAAGCTTTCTTT.

This rearrangement joins TRBV7-9 to TRBJ1-1, with D perhaps matching TRBD1 (5 bases). CDR3 length: 13 residues. Germline V lookup: CDR1 SEHNR, CDR2 FQNEAQ (reference sequence). Trimming pared 0 bases from V and 6 bases from J, leaving 8 bases between. Here the CDR3 DNA reads TGTGCCAGCAGCTTAGCGGACAACCCTGAAGCTTTCTTT. Protein: CASSLADNPEAFF. The complete variable domain, with remaining parts taken from reference TRBV7-9 and TRBJ1-1, reads DTGVSQNPRHKITKRGQNVTFRCDPISEHNRLYWYRQTLGQGPEFLTYFQNEAQLEKSRLLSDRFSAERPKGSFSTLEIQRTEQGDSAMYLCASSLADNPEAFFGQGTRLTVV.

The chain is built from TRBV7-6 and TRBJ2-3; weak D call: TRBD2 (5 bases). CDR1 is SGHVS and CDR2 is FNYEAQ in the germline V gene. The V end was cut by 4 bases, the J end by 2 bases, with 7 bases between. The CDR3 extends over 13 amino acids. CDR3 in amino acids: CASSSDYTDTQYF. Here the CDR3 DNA reads TGTGCCAGCAGCTCCGACTACACAGATACGCAGTATTTT.

The chain has TRBV7-9 and TRBJ2-5; D gene ambiguous. Germline V gene sequence: CDR1 SEHNR, CDR2 FQNEAQ (reference sequence). V dropped 6 bases and J dropped 5 bases, with 10 bases sitting between them. CDR3 length: 12 residues. Written as DNA, the CDR3 is TGTGCCAGCAGACACGGCCAGGAGACCCAGTACTTC. Protein: CASRHGQETQYF.

The rearrangement joins TRBV7-2 to TRBJ1-5, with TRBD1 as a possible D gene (6 bases). Trimming took 2 bases from V and 0 from J, leaving 11 bases between them. The CDR3 loop spans 16 amino acids. The germline V gene has CDR1 SGHTA and CDR2 FQGNSA. CDR3 in DNA: TGTGCCAGCAGCTTACAGGGGCAACTTAGCAATCAGCCCCAGCATTTT. Protein: CASSLQGQLSNQPQHF.

This CDR3 is CASRGTGELFF. The DNA for the CDR3 is TGTGCCAGTAGGGGGACCGGGGAGCTGTTTTTT. J is TRBJ2-2 and V is TRBV12-3 or TRBV12-4; maybe TRBD1 (6 bases). The CDR3 contains 11 residues. V was pared by 9 bases and J by 5 bases, with 7 bases between.

This rearrangement joins TRBV12-3 or TRBV12-4 to TRBJ1-6, with TRBD1 matching over 7 bases. V shed 6 bases and J 10 bases; nucleotides not matched to a gene: 6. CDR3 length equals 13 residues. The DNA of the CDR3 is TGTGCCAGCAGGTACAGGGGCTACTCACCCCTCCACTTT. Translated: CASRYRGYSPLHF.

This clone came up once. CDR3 coding DNA: TGTGCCTGGAGTGCGAGGACAGGGAGGGATGAAAAACTGTTTTTT. Amino acids: CAWSARTGRDEKLFF. The chain has TRBV30 and TRBJ1-4, with TRBD1 matching over 8 bases. V trimming: 1 base; J trimming: 6 bases; junction bases outside the gene matches: 7. The CDR3 contains 15 residues. Germline V gives CDR1 GTSNPN, CDR2 SVGIG (reference sequence).

V usage is TRBV28 and J usage is TRBJ1-1; the D gene is possibly TRBD1 (5 bases). CDR3 length: 14 amino acids. The ends were cut back, 7 bases at V and 2 bases at J, with 14 bases in the middle. CDR1 is MDHEN, CDR2 SYDVKM, per germline. CDR3 bases: TGTGCCAGCAAATTGGGGGACCTAAACACTGAAGCTTTCTTT. It is translated as CASKLGDLNTEAFF.

The genes are TRBV7-8 and TRBJ1-6; D ambiguous. This CDR3 contains 14 residues. Germline assignment: CDR1 SGHVS and CDR2 FQNEAQ. The ends were cut back, 6 bases at V and 10 bases at J, with 16 bases in the middle. The chain's CDR3 is CASSEVHIPSPLHF. The DNA for the CDR3 is TGTGCCAGCAGTGAAGTCCACATCCCCTCACCCCTCCACTTT.

This chain uses TRBV13 with TRBJ1-2; D ambiguous. The CDR3 has 14 amino acids. Trimming shortened V by 2 bases and J by 7 bases, and 14 bases separated the two germline ends. Germline V gene lookup returns CDR1 PRHDT and CDR2 FYEKMQ (reference sequence). This CDR3 reads CASSLFSVSGGYTF. CDR3 coding DNA: TGTGCCAGCAGCTTATTTAGTGTGTCCGGTGGCTACACCTTC.

The rearrangement uses TRBV12-3 or TRBV12-4 and TRBJ1-2; 7 nucleotides agree with TRBD1. The V segment lost 5 bases and the J segment 4 bases; nucleotides outside the gene matches: 4. The CDR3 is 13 residues long. CDR3 bases: TGTGCCAGCAGTCTCCAGGGGGGCTATGGCTACACCTTC. Amino acids: CASSLQGGYGYTF.

The J gene is TRBJ1-3, the V gene TRBV11-2, with no clear D. This CDR3 region has 14 residues. With 5 bases removed from V and 0 bases from J, the gap between germline ends came to 8 bases. The germline CDR1 and CDR2 sequences are SGHAT and FQNNGV. CDR3 sequence reads: CASSARNSGNTIYF. In DNA, the CDR3 is TGTGCCAGCAGCGCCCGTAACTCTGGAAACACCATATATTTT.

V is TRBV30 and J is TRBJ2-2; no definite D call. Trimming pared 5 bases from V and 0 bases from J, leaving 10 bases between. The germline CDR1 and CDR2 sequences are GTSNPN and SVGIG (reference sequence). This CDR3 is 14 amino acids long. The DNA for the CDR3 is TGTGCCTGGGGCCCAGGAACGAACACCGGGGAGCTGTTTTTT. Its protein product is CAWGPGTNTGELFF.

This clone was detected only once. This chain links TRBV19 with TRBJ2-3, with 10 bases aligning to TRBD2. V gave up 3 bases and J gave up 0 bases; unmatched junction bases: 0. The CDR3 length is 15 residues. Germline assignment: CDR1 LNHDA and CDR2 SQIVND (reference sequence). The CDR3 is CASSMTSGSTDTQYF. CDR3 DNA: TGTGCCAGTAGTATGACTAGCGGGAGCACAGATACGCAGTATTTT.

The chain combines TRBV10-3 with TRBJ2-7; weak D call: TRBD2 (5 bases). Trimming cost V 0 bases and J 6 bases, with 24 bases left between them. Germline V gives CDR1 ENHRY, CDR2 SYGVKD. CDR3 length equals 18 residues. CDR3 protein: CAISESAGRGAGGSEQYF. The CDR3 coding sequence is TGTGCCATCAGTGAGTCGGCGGGTCGGGGTGCAGGAGGATCCGAGCAGTACTTC.

The chain recombines TRBV7-9 with TRBJ2-7, with D uncertain. CDR3 length equals 16 residues. Germline V gene sequence: CDR1 SEHNR, CDR2 FQNEAQ (reference sequence). V was shortened by 5 bases and J by 2 bases, with 19 bases between the two germline ends. The CDR3 sequence: CASSPRREQRPYEQYF. CDR3 coding DNA: TGTGCCAGCAGCCCTCGTCGTGAACAGCGTCCCTACGAGCAGTACTTC.

This clone was picked up a small number of times. The chain recombines TRBV6-5 with TRBJ1-5; D gene ambiguous. The CDR3 length is 16 residues. CDR1 is MNHEY, CDR2 SVGAGI, per germline. V was shortened by 0 bases and J by 0 bases, with 9 bases between the two germline ends. CDR3 region: CASSYSSQNSNQPQHF. CDR3 coding DNA: TGTGCCAGCAGTTACTCGTCACAGAATAGCAATCAGCCCCAGCATTTT.

V and J are TRBV6-5 and TRBJ2-6; 7 nucleotides line up with TRBD2. V lost 0 bases to trimming and J lost 2 bases; unmatched junction nucleotides: 1. Germline-derived CDR1 and CDR2 are MNHEY and SVGAGI. The CDR3 covers 16 residues. DNA for the CDR3: TGTGCCAGCAGTTACTCGAGCGGGGCTGGGGCCAACGTCCTGACTTTC. This sequence encodes CASSYSSGAGANVLTF.

The chain carries TRBV14 and TRBJ2-2; D not resolved. Looked up from germline, CDR1 is SGHDN and CDR2 is FVKESK. The germline V and J ends were trimmed by 6 bases and 5 bases, with 10 bases remaining between them. The CDR3 length is 13 residues. The CDR3 sequence is CASSQNPTGELFF. DNA for the CDR3: TGTGCCAGCAGTCAAAATCCGACCGGGGAGCTGTTTTTT.

V is TRBV9 and J is TRBJ2-7; 8 nucleotides match TRBD2. This CDR3 is built from 13 residues. The germline gives CDR1 SGDLS, CDR2 YYNGEE. Trimming took 6 bases from V and 4 from J; bases not matched to a gene: 6. DNA of the CDR3: TGTGCCAGCAACCCAGCGGGAGTGTACGAGCAGTACTTC. Protein product: CASNPAGVYEQYF.

The rearrangement links TRBV4-2 to TRBJ1-6; 9 bases line up with TRBD1. Looked up from germline, CDR1 is LGHNA and CDR2 is YNFKEQ. CDR3 size: 18 residues. Trimming cost V 0 bases and J 10 bases; bases outside gene matches: 13. CDR3 protein: CASSQDIIQDRGKSPLHF. CDR3 bases: TGTGCCAGCAGCCAAGATATCATTCAGGACAGGGGTAAATCACCCCTCCACTTT.

This chain joins TRBV5-1 and TRBJ1-3; D remains ambiguous. The CDR3 sequence is 16 residues long. V gave up 5 bases and J gave up 0 bases, with 15 bases separating them. Germline-derived CDR1 and CDR2 are SGHRS and YFSETQ. DNA for the CDR3: TGCGCCAGCAGGGAGGGAGCTGGGTCCTCTGGAAACACCATATATTTT. This codes for CASREGAGSSGNTIYF.

The rearrangement links TRBV10-3 to TRBJ2-7; D is unclear. CDR1 and CDR2 from the germline V gene are ENHRY and SYGVKD. The CDR3 length is 14 residues. With 0 bases removed from V and 3 bases from J, the gap between germline ends came to 9 bases. The CDR3 coding sequence is TGTGCCATCAGTGAGTCGAAGATTGGCTACGAGCAGTACTTC. Translation gives CAISESKIGYEQYF.

The genes are TRBV29-1 and TRBJ1-2; no clear D. The CDR3 spans 12 residues. The V end was cut by 4 bases, the J end by 6 bases, with 12 bases between. Germline V gene data show CDR1 as SQVTM and CDR2 as ANQGSEA. CDR3 sequence reads: CSVVVGIDGYTF. As DNA, the CDR3 is TGCAGCGTTGTGGTAGGGATCGATGGCTACACCTTC. Supplemented by reference TRBV29-1 and TRBJ1-2, the full variable domain reads SAVISQKPSRDICQRGTSLTIQCQVDSQVTMMFWYRQQPGQSLTLIATANQGSEATYESGFVIDKFPISRPNLTFSTLTVSNMSPEDSSIYLCSVVVGIDGYTFGSGTRLTVV.

The chain is built from TRBV11-3 and TRBJ2-7, with TRBD1 as a possible D gene (5 bases). Germline-derived CDR1 and CDR2 are SGHNT and YENEEA. Trimming shortened V by 8 bases and J by 9 bases, and 23 bases separated the two germline ends. This CDR3 region has 14 residues. The CDR3 DNA is TGTGCCAGCTCCCGGCAGGGTTTAGTATCCGTGCAGTACTTC. It specifies CASSRQGLVSVQYF. Using reference TRBV11-3 and TRBJ2-7 for the parts outside the CDR3, the full variable domain is EAGVVQSPRYKIIEKKQPVAFWCNPISGHNTLYWYLQNLGQGPELLIRYENEEAVDDSQLPKDRFSAERLKGVDSTLKIQPAELGDSAVYLCASSRQGLVSVQYFGPGTRLTVT.

V is TRBV29-1 and J is TRBJ1-1; D remains unclear. CDR1 is SQVTM and CDR2 is ANQGSEA in the germline V gene. Trimming cost V 6 bases and J 0 bases, with 11 bases left between them. This CDR3 region has 13 residues. As DNA, the CDR3 is TGCAGCGTCAACAACGTCCTGAACACTGAAGCTTTCTTT. This encodes CSVNNVLNTEAFF.

The chain links TRBV2 to TRBJ1-4, with D possibly matching TRBD1 (6 bases). Trimming took off 6 bases at V and 10 bases at J, with 12 bases between the two ends. CDR1 is SNHLY, CDR2 FYNNEI, per germline. The CDR3 totals 12 residues. The CDR3 DNA sequence: TGTGCCAGCAGGCCTATAGGGGGAAAACTGTTTTTT. Its protein is CASRPIGGKLFF.

The J gene is TRBJ1-1, the V gene TRBV9; possible D gene TRBD1, 5 bases. Germline CDR1 and CDR2: SGDLS and YYNGEE. CDR3 length: 13 amino acids. V lost 3 bases and J lost 4, with 10 bases in between. The chain's CDR3 is CASSAGGGTEAFF. The CDR3 DNA reads TGTGCCAGCAGCGCGGGCGGGGGCACTGAAGCTTTCTTT. The whole variable domain, filled in from reference TRBV9 and TRBJ1-1, reads DSGVTQTPKHLITATGQRVTLRCSPRSGDLSVYWYQQSLDQGLQFLIQYYNGEERAKGNILERFSAQQFPDLHSELNLSSLELGDSALYFCASSAGGGTEAFFGQGTRLTVV.